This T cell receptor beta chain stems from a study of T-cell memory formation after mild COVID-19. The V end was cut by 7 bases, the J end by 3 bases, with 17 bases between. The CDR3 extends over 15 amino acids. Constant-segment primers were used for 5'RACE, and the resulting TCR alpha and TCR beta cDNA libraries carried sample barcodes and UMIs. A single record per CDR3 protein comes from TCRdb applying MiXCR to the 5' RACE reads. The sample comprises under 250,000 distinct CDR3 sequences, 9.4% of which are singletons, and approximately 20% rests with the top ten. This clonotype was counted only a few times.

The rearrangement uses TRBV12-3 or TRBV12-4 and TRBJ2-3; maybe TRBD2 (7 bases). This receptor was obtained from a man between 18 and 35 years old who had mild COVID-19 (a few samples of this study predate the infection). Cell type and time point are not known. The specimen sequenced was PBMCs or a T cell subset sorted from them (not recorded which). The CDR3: CASTSVGGPTDTQYF. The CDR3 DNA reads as TGTGCCAGCACCTCTGTCGGGGGGCCGACAGATACGCAGTATTTT.